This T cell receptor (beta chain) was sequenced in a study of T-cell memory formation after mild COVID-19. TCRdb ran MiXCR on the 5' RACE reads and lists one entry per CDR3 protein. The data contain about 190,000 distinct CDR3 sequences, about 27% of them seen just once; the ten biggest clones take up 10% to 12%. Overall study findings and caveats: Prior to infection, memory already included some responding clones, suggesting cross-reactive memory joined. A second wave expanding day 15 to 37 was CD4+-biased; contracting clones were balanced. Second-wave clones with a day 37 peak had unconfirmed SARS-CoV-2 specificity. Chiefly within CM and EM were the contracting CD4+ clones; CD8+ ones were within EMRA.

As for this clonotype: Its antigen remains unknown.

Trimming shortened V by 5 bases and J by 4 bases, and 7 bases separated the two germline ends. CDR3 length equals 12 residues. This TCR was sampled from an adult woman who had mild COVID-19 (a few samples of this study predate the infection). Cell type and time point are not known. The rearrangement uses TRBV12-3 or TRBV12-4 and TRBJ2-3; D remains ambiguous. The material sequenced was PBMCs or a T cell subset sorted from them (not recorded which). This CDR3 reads CASSPDPDTQYF. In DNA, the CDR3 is TGTGCCAGCAGTCCCGACCCAGATACGCAGTATTTT.